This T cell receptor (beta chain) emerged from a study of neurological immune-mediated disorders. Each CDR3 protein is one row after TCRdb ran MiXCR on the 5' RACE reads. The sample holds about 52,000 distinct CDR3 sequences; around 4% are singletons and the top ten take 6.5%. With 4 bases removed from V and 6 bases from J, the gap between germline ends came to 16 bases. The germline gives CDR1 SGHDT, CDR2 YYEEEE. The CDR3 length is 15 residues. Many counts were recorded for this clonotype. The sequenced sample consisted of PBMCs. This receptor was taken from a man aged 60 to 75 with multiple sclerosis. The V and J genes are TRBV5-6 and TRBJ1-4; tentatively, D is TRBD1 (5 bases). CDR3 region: CASSQNGAADEKLFF. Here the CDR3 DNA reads TGTGCCAGCAGCCAAAATGGGGCGGCGGATGAAAAACTGTTTTTT.